The clone carrying this T cell receptor (beta chain) was observed a handful of times. Its antigen is as yet unknown. 5'RACE with 10-nucleotide random UMIs generated the cDNA. TCRdb fed the 5' RACE reads into MiXCR, producing one record per CDR3 protein. The sample includes 50,000 to 85,000 distinct CDR3 sequences, roughly 5% of them seen just once. V lost 6 bases and J lost 2, with 8 bases in between. This CDR3 comprises 13 residues. The data derive from a study of neurological immune-mediated disorders. Regarding the study as a whole: Healthy controls had more TCR clonal expansion than multiple sclerosis, which showed the least, whereas HTLV-1-associated myelopathy showed the most. Subjects shared no identical expanded-clone CDR3 amino acid sequences, suggesting private TCR-beta repertoires in all groups.

The sequenced sample consisted of PBMCs. The chain links TRBV12-3 or TRBV12-4 to TRBJ1-5; no firm D call. The TCR originated in a woman younger than 45 with multiple sclerosis. CDR3 sequence: CASSQDRNQPQHF. The CDR3 DNA is TGTGCCAGCAGCCAGGACCGCAATCAGCCCCAGCATTTT.